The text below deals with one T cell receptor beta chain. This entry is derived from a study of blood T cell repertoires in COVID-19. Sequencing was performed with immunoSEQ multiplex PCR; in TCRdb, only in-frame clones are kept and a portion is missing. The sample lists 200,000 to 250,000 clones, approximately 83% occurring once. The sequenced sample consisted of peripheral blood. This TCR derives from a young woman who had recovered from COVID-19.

CDR3 amino acids: CASSLLRDTGELFF. The CDR3 bases are TGTGCCAGCAGTTTATTGAGGGATACCGGGGAGCTGTTTTTT. The gene calls are TRBV27 and TRBJ2-2; D is perhaps TRBD2 (5 bases). Trimming took 1 base from V and 5 from J, leaving 8 bases between them. This CDR3 is built from 14 residues. The germline V gene encodes CDR1 MNHEY and CDR2 SMNVEV (reference sequence).